This T cell receptor beta chain is drawn from a study of T cell responses to AZD1222 COVID-19 vaccine. At the level of the study: The analysis combined second doses at about 4 or about 12 weeks. Study results and caveats: Spike-specific TCR breadth rose after two AZD1222 doses, and depth rose as well. Only after the peak T cell response were repertoires sampled. Baseline seropositivity characterized only a handful of AZD1222 recipients.

As for this clone: Its specificity is not known.

The assay was immunoSEQ multiplex PCR, and TCRdb's table has in-frame clones only and misses some. The sample shows 160,000 or so clones, around nine tenths of them seen only once. The source of this sequence is an adult in good health. The source was peripheral blood, collected on day 0 of AZD1222 vaccination.

CDR3 DNA: TGTGCCAGTACACAGTCGACCTATGGCTACACCTTC. This encodes CASTQSTYGYTF. The rearrangement joins TRBV6-5 to TRBJ1-2; unclear D gene. This CDR3 comprises 12 residues. Germline V lookup: CDR1 MNHEY, CDR2 SVGAGI. The V end lost 9 bases, the J end lost 4 bases, and 12 bases lay between the germline ends.